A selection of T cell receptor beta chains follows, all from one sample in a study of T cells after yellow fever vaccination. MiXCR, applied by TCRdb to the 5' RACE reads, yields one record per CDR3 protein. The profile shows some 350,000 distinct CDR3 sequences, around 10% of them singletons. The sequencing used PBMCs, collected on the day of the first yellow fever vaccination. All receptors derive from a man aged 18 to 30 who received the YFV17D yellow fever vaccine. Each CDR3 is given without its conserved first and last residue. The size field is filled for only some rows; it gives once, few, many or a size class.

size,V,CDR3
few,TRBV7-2,ASRSMGGAGEKLF
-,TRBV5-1,ASSADTGDTEAF
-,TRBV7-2,ASSHSGQGLYGYT
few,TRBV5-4,ASRSSGTAGDEQF
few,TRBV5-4,ASSLEVPAGWRAGELF
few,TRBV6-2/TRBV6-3,ASRPGQANGYT
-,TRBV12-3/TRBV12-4,ASSATGWKQPQH
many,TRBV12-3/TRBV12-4,ASRGQINTEAF
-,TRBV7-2,ASSLFRALSYT
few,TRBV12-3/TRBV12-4,ASSSRQGDDTQY
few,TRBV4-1,ASSQDRWVTGPNEKLF
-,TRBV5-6,ASSSVQGSYEQY
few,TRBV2,ASSDVGGDQPQH
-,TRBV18,ASSRTGSQETQY
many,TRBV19,ASSTGQGFNIQY
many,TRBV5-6,ASTVWNSPLH
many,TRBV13,ASSATPGLASETQY
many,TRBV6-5,ASSGTYEQY
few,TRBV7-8,ASSPSGTYNEQF
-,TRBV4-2,ASSQDLLGSSYEQY
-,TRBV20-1,SARDLGRSPNTEAF
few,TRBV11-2,ASSLDRGTGELF
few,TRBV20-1,SARDTPLNTEAF
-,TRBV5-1,ASSLGTESNSPLH
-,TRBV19,ASRQDRSYEQY
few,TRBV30,AWTPDRNTEAF
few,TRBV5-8,ASSVGQGKTQY
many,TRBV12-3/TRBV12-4,ATGRGTQY
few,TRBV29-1,SVEAGASGSYNEQF
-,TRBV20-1,SARDPGQGETQY
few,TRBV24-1,ATSDRTRDSNEQF
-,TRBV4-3,ASSQAGTGAIPPTEAF
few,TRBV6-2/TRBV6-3,ASSGGASRNQPQH
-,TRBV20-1,SARQFLYQETQY
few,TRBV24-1,ATSEPRVSGELF
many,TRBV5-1,ASSPGQTVGELF
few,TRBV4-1,ASSQDYRGYNEQF
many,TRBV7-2,ASSPHGGYGEAF
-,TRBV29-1,SVGFRGKDYGYT
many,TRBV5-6,ASSLVVSTDTQY
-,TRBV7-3,ASSPIGRRGSTDTQY
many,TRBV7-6,ASSLGGPGTEAF
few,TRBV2,ASTPPGGTKKLF
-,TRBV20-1,SAQAGIYNEQF
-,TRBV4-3,ASSLQTGAYEQY
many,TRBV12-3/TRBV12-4,ASSFMIRNTEAF
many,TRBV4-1,ASSQKSLAVWEQF
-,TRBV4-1,ASSQDPRGAYEQY
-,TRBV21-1,ASSKEGMDTEAF
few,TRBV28,ASIPEHSGHQPQH
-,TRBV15,ATAGAGVQETQY
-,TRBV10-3,AISPAGGMTDTQY
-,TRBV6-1,ASSFDRGAPYEQY
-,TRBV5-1,ASSANPGQKNTEAF
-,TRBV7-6,ASSPLPGRFMNTEAF
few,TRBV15,ATSRSQTASTDTQY
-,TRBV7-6,ASSFKTGDTQY
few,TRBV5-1,ASSFQTGEGSPLH
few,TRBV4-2,ASSRTGTEEETQY